These 4 T cell receptor beta chains came from one sample sequenced in a study of T cell responses to AZD1222 COVID-19 vaccine. The table came from immunoSEQ multiplex PCR; TCRdb's copy has only in-frame clones and leaves some out. The sample has around 69,000 clones, 88% seen once; the top ten hold 11%. The sample here was peripheral blood, taken on day 0 of AZD1222 vaccination. The source of these receptors is an adult in good health.

This chain uses TRBV29-1 with TRBJ2-3, with D perhaps given as TRBD1 or TRBD2 (5 bases each). The CDR3 loop spans 15 amino acids. Germline loops: CDR1 SQVTM, CDR2 ANQGSEA. CDR3 nucleotide sequence: TGCACCACTCTGCTGCCCTCCTCGAGTGGGGGTACGCAGTATTTT. It is translated as CTTLLPSSSGGTQYF.

CDR3 in DNA: TGTGCCATCACGGGGACAGGGGACCAAGAGACCCAGTACTTC. Encoded protein: CAITGTGDQETQYF. The V call is TRBV10-3, the J call TRBJ2-5; TRBD1 matches at 10 bases. J was trimmed by 0 bases and V by 7 bases; bases with no gene match: 2. Germline V gene data show CDR1 as ENHRY and CDR2 as SYGVKD. The CDR3 spans 14 residues.

The chain combines TRBV4-1 with TRBJ2-1; D gene ambiguous. The length of the CDR3 is 15 residues. Germline-derived CDR1 and CDR2 are MGHRA and YSYEKL. The V end lost 4 bases, the J end lost 4 bases, and 14 bases lay between the germline ends. This CDR3 reads CASSRPQDRYNEQFF. The CDR3 bases are TGCGCCAGCAGCCGCCCTCAGGACCGATACAATGAGCAGTTCTTC.

Details on this clone: The junction departs from the called germline gene at one end, perhaps through a read error. The same CDR3 arises from other DNA sequences in this sample as well. V usage is TRBV11-2 and J usage is TRBJ2-7; 8 positions match TRBD2. This CDR3 comprises 14 residues. Germline assignment: CDR1 SGHAT and CDR2 FQNNGV. The CDR3: CASSSGGNSYEQYF. CDR3 coding DNA: TGTGCCAGCAGCTCGGGAGGGAACTCCTACGAGCAATACTTC.